Here is one T cell receptor (beta chain) with its context. As processed by the authors: Using reference gene primer amplification, nucleated cell counts were estimated. Data came from immunoSEQ multiplex PCR; TCRdb stores just in-frame clones and leaves some out. The V and J calls and clone size come from that table; D and trimming were worked out from the DNA. The data show roughly 250,000 clones, 75% to 90% seen once. This sample was taken from a study of blood T cell repertoires in COVID-19. Background on the study: Specimens from acute and convalescent COVID-19 originated in the United States, Italy and Spain. The cDNA or gDNA used as material had been derived from T cells, B-cell-depleted T cells, or PBMCs.

The clonotype comes from a human donor in a cohort sampled during active COVID-19. Material: peripheral blood.

The CDR3 loop reads CATSDTGGTDTQYF. CDR3 nucleotides: TGTGCCACCAGTGATACAGGGGGCACAGATACGCAGTATTTT. The chain is built from TRBV24-1 and TRBJ2-3; 7 nucleotides align to TRBD1. CDR3 length: 14 residues. Germline loops: CDR1 KGHDR, CDR2 SFDVKD. The V segment lost 3 bases and the J segment 1 base; nucleotides outside the gene matches: 0.